Below, one T cell receptor (beta chain) is given with its context. Its antigen is unidentified. No infections or other immune events were documented during collection. TCRdb's table, derived via immunoSEQ multiplex PCR, lists solely in-frame clones and lacks some. The table has tens of thousands of clones, 84% seen once. Germline CDR1 SGHVS, CDR2 FNYEAQ. The germline V and J ends were trimmed by 1 base and 0 bases, with 16 bases remaining between them. CDR3 length equals 17 residues. The data stem from a study of identifying expanded T cells in peripheral blood. Broader study findings: Technical replicates showed about 1.2 changed clones; two weeks around 15; four weeks 19. Variance in clone template counts between approximately two-week samples significantly increased with total template count across all healthy donors.

This clonotype was sampled from a person aged 18 to 75 in good health. The chain couples TRBV7-6 to TRBJ2-7; D may correspond to TRBD1 or TRBD2 (5 bases each). The sample was blood. This chain's CDR3 is CASSLDSGPGSSYEQYF. In nucleotides, the CDR3 is TGTGCCAGCAGCTTAGACTCGGGACCGGGGAGCTCCTACGAGCAGTACTTC. Based on the CDR3 plus reference TRBV7-6 and TRBJ2-7, the full variable domain is GAGVSQSPRYKVTKRGQDVALRCDPISGHVSLYWYRQALGQGPEFLTYFNYEAQQDKSGLPNDRFSAERPEGSISTLTIQRTEQRDSAMYRCASSLDSGPGSSYEQYFGPGTRLTVT.